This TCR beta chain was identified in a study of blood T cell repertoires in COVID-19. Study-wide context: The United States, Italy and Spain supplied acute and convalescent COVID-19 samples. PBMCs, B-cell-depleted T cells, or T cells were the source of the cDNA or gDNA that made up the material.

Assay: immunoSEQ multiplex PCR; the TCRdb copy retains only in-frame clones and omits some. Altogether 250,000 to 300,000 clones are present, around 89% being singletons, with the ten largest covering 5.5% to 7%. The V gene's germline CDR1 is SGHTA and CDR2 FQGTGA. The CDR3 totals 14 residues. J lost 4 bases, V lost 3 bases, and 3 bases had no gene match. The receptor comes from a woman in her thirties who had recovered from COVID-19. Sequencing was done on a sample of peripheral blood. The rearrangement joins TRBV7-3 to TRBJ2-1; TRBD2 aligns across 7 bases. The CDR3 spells CASSLGLPYNEQFF. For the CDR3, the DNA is TGTGCCAGCAGCTTGGGACTACCGTACAATGAGCAGTTCTTC.